This TCR beta chain originates from a study of blood T cell repertoires in COVID-19. The CDR3 is made up of 16 amino acids. V lost 1 base, J lost 5 bases, and 15 bases lay in between. From germline, CDR1 is MGHRA and CDR2 YSYEKL. TCRdb's copy holds only in-frame clones and misses some; the assay was immunoSEQ multiplex PCR. The sample lists tens of thousands of clones, 82% occurring once. J is TRBJ2-4 and V is TRBV4-1; D possibly corresponds to TRBD1 (5 bases). The sample comprised peripheral blood. The receptor comes from a woman aged 80 or over with acute or convalescent COVID-19. CDR3 amino acids: CASSQGEQVGQNIQYF. CDR3 DNA sequence: TGCGCCAGCAGCCAAGGAGAACAGGTTGGGCAAAACATTCAGTACTTC.